The present T cell receptor (beta chain) was sequenced within a study of shared clonotypes between healthy human individuals (dated by TCRdb to about 2020). In terms of the full investigation: The cohort included three men and a couple of women between 18 and 49 years of age. For each donor, CD4 naive and CD4 memory were each run on three plates, CD8 naive on two plates, and CD8 memory on one plate. The study deeply sequenced blood TCR repertoires of five healthy adults to estimate repertoire size and the extent of clonotype sharing between individuals. To increase sequencing depth and limit assay-specific biases, different laboratories used diverse techniques to prepare libraries and sequence TCR repertoires. Between about 0.9 and 8.9 billion PBMCs per donor were obtained by leukapheresis.

The donors were healthy, HIV-negative adults with no recently reported acute infections or vaccinations. Every donor was a Caucasian adult residing in Nashville, Tennessee, USA. CD4+ T cells were enriched by magnetic negative selection, after which naive cells were positively selected on CD45RA and the negative fraction was taken as the memory subset. After blood collection by leukapheresis, PBMCs were isolated using Ficoll-Histopaque density gradient centrifugation and then cryopreserved in the vapor phase of liquid nitrogen. Purity and quantity of every magnetically sorted T cell population were checked by analytical flow cytometry. Genomic DNA was isolated from every sorted fraction and measured by UV absorbance on a Nanodrop 2000c. Paper-wide results and their limitations: The genetic and exposure-history diversity represented was limited by the small number of donors. Sampling was limited to blood, and TCR repertoires in tissue likely differ from TCR repertoires in blood. Around 5.4% of naive CD4, around 3.5% of naive CD8, 2.3% of memory CD4, and around 0.4% of memory CD8 clonotypes were shared across several donors. Clonotypes shared by all four sorted-subset donors showed higher generation probabilities than non-shared clonotypes. Rarefaction of sorted-subset datasets indicated incomplete sequencing despite the large sequencing depth. Naive subsets generally had larger estimated clonotype richness than memory subsets did. Pairwise subsampling indicated that sequencing depth was expected to affect the degree of clonotype sharing among donors.

TCR CDR3 regions were amplified from genomic DNA by multiplex PCR using the deep immunoSEQ assay. Extracted genomic DNA from each cell subset was spread evenly across all wells of several immunoSEQ 96-well plates, with each plate serving as a replicate. For sorted subsets, 200 ng of genomic DNA, equivalent to 30,000 or so T cell genomes, went into each replicate PCR. Purified libraries were measured with a Qubit 3.0 fluorometer, size-checked on a Bioanalyzer 2100, and measured again with the KAPA Library Quantification kit. Every immunoSEQ 96-well plate was sequenced on a separate single-read 150-cycle Illumina NextSeq 550 flow cell. The authors' pipeline ran thus. Because only junctional sequences without quality scores were contained in the immunoSEQ output, filtering matching that applied to full-length reads could not be performed. To assign V/J genes and CDR3, sequences were annotated against IMGT germline references using PyIR, a Python wrapper for IgBLAST v1.9. Reads were removed for weak V/J assignments (E-value above 1e-6), missing CDR3, stop codons, out-of-frame junctions, or ambiguous translated residues. V3J clonotypes were defined by identical inferred V gene, J gene, and CDR3 amino acid sequence. Percentage overlap between repertoires was calculated by dividing the number of shared unique clonotypes by the size of the smaller repertoire. Repertoire richness was assessed with RTK rarefaction, the Chao1 estimator, and Recon v2.1 estimates of unobserved clonotypes. Generation probabilities for all TCRbeta clonotypes obtained by the gDNA method from a handful of donors were computed using OLGA. TCRdb's version of the immuneACCESS table is confined to in-frame rearrangements and falls short of the full clone set. An unresolved V gene accounts for under half of the shortfall where checked; the remainder is of unknown origin. From that table come the V and J calls and clone size; the DNA was used to work out D and trimming. The sample table shows some 200,000 clones, and 90% to 95% are seen once. About 0.07% of the sample belongs to the ten largest clones.

Comment on this clone: The clone's antigen remains unknown. No qualities accompany the bases; no much larger clone lies one base away.

This TCR derives from a woman in her 30s in good health. Sequenced: naive CD4+ T cells sorted from blood. The sample's cell subset or site label, in plain terms: CD45RA+ positively selected.

The DNA sequence follows: TGCAGCGTGGTTGACCCGGGACATTCTTCCACTGAAGCTTTCTTT. Translated, this is CSVVDPGHSSTEAFF. The chain was built from TRBV29-1 and TRBJ1-1; possibly the D gene is TRBD1, per 6 matching bases. For CDR1 and CDR2, the germline V gene lists SQVTM and ANQGSEA. The germline ends are 21 bases apart after V is trimmed by 6 bases and J by 4 bases. Its CDR3 holds 15 amino acids, cysteine through phenylalanine. The retained sequence is limited to the CDR3, 45 bases, with the frame set at the first base.